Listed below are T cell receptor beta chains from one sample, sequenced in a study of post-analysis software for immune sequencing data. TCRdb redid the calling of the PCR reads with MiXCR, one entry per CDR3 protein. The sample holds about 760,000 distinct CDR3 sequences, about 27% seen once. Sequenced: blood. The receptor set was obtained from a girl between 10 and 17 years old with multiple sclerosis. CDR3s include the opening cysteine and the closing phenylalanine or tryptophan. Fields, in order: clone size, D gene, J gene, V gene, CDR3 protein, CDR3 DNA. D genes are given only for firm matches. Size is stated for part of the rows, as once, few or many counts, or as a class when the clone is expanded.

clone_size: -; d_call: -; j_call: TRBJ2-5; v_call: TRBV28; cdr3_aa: CASSPDIKQETQYF; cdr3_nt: TGTGCCAGCAGCCCGGACATTAAGCAAGAGACCCAGTACTTC
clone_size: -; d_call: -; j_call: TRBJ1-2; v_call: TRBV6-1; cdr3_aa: CASSRTQGSLYGYTF; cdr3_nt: TGTGCCAGCAGTCGAACTCAGGGGAGTCTCTATGGCTACACCTTC
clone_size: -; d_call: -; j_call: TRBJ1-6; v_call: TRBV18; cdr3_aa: CASSPSRTGEGSPLHF; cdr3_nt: TGTGCCAGCTCACCATCACGGACGGGTGAGGGATCACCCCTCCACTTT
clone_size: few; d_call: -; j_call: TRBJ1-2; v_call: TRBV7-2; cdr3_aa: CASSTHAGETYGYTF; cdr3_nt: TGTGCCAGCAGCACCCACGCAGGGGAAACCTATGGCTACACCTTC
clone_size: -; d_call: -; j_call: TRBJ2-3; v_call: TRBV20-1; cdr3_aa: CSAWYGTDTQYF; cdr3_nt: TGCAGCGCTTGGTACGGGACAGATACGCAGTATTTT
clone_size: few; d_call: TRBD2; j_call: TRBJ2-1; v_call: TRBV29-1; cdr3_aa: CSAATSLYNEQFF; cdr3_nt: TGCAGCGCTGCGACTAGCTTGTACAATGAGCAGTTCTTC
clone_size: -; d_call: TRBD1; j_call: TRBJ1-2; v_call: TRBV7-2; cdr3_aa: CASSIGQDYGYTF; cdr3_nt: TGTGCCAGCAGCATCGGACAGGACTATGGCTACACCTTC
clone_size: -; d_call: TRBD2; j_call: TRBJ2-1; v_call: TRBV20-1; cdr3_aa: CSAEKAGVRYNEQFF; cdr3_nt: TGCAGTGCGGAAAAAGCGGGAGTTCGGTACAATGAGCAGTTCTTC
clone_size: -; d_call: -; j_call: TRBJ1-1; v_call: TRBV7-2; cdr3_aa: CASSPQRGGTEAFF; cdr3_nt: TGTGCCAGCAGCCCCCAACGTGGGGGCACTGAAGCTTTCTTT
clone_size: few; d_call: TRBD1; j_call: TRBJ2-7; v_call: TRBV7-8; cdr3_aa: CASTTPKGQARLDPLDEQYF; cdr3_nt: TGTGCCAGCACCACACCCAAGGGACAGGCAAGACTAGACCCGCTGGACGAGCAGTACTTC
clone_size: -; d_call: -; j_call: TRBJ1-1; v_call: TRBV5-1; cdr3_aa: CASSLGASWQRVMNTEACF; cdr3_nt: TGCGCCAGCAGCTTGGGAGCTTCCTGGCAACGAGTAATGAACACTGAAGCTTGCTTT
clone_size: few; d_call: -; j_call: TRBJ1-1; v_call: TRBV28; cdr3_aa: CASTTLGEGRGTEAFF; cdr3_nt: TGTGCCAGCACTACCCTAGGAGAGGGACGGGGCACTGAAGCTTTCTTT
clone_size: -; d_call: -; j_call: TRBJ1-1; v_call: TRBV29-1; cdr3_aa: CSVLQFMNTEAFF; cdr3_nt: TGCAGCGTTCTGCAGTTCATGAACACTGAAGCTTTCTTT
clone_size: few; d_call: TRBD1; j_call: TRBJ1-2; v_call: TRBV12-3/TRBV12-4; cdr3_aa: CASYDRGLSYGYTF; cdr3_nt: TGTGCCAGCTACGACAGGGGGCTTAGCTATGGCTACACCTTC
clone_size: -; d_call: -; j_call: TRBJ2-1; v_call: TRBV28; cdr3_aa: CASSHDGRSYNEQFF; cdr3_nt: TGTGCCAGCAGTCACGACGGACGCTCCTACAATGAGCAGTTCTTC
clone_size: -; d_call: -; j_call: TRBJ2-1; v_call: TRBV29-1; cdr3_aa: CSVQEGPNEQFF; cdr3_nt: TGCAGCGTGCAGGAGGGCCCTAATGAGCAGTTCTTC
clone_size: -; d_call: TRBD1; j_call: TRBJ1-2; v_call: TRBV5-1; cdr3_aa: CASSLEGQGDYGYTF; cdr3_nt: TGCGCCAGCAGCTTGGAGGGACAGGGGGACTATGGCTACACCTTC
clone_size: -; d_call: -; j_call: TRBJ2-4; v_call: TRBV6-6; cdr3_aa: CASQSGGVQYF; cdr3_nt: TGTGCCAGCCAGTCAGGGGGGGTCCAGTACTTC
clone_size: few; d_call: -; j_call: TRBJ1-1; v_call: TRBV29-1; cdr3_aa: CSALGGANTEAFF; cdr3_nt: TGCAGCGCCCTTGGAGGAGCGAACACTGAAGCTTTCTTT
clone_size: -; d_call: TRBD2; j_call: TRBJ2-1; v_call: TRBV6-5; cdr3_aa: CASSLAGTSGGLRGYEQFF; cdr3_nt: TGTGCCAGCAGTTTGGCCGGGACTAGCGGGGGTCTAAGGGGCTATGAGCAGTTCTTC
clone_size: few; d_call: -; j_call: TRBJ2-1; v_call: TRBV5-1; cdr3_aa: CASSLDHPAAIYNEQFF; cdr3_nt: TGCGCCAGCAGCTTGGATCACCCGGCCGCCATATACAATGAGCAGTTCTTC
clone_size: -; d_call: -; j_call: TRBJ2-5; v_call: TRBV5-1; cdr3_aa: CASTPRHRDFGETQYF; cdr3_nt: TGCGCCAGCACCCCGAGGCACAGGGACTTTGGGGAGACCCAGTACTTC
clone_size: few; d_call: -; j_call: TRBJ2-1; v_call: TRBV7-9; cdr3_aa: CASSPPGSDVSYNEQFF; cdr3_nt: TGTGCCAGCAGCCCTCCGGGTAGCGATGTATCCTACAATGAGCAGTTCTTC
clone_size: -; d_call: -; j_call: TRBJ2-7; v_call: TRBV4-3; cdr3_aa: CASSQDWSAGAPYEQYF; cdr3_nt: TGCGCCAGCAGCCAAGATTGGTCGGCAGGGGCCCCCTACGAGCAGTACTTC
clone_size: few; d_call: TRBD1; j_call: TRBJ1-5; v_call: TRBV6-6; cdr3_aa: CASSSTGDRAQPQHF; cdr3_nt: TGTGCCAGCAGTTCTACCGGGGACAGGGCCCAGCCCCAGCATTTT
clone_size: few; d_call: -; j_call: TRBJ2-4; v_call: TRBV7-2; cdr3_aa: CASSVWAGPYEGQYF; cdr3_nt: TGTGCCAGCAGCGTCTGGGCGGGACCCTACGAGGGGCAGTACTTC
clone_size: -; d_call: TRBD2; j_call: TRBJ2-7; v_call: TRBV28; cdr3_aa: CASSLWREGYEQYF; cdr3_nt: TGTGCCAGCAGTCTTTGGCGGGAGGGGTACGAGCAGTACTTC
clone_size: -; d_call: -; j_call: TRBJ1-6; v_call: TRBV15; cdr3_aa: CATSREWGSYNSPLHF; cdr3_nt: TGTGCCACCAGCAGGGAGTGGGGCTCCTATAATTCACCCCTCCACTTT
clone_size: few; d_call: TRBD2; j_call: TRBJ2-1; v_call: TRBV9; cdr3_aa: CASSVGASGSYEQFF; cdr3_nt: TGTGCCAGCAGCGTAGGGGCTAGCGGGAGCTATGAGCAGTTCTTC
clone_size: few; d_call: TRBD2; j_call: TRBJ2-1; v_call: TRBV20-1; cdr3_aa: CSTLAGDYNEQFF; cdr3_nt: TGCAGTACTCTAGCGGGAGACTACAATGAGCAGTTCTTC
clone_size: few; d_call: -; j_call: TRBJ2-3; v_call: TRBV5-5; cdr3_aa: CASSQAGPRVTDTQYF; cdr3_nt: TGTGCCAGCTCCCAGGCTGGGCCCCGAGTCACAGATACGCAGTATTTT
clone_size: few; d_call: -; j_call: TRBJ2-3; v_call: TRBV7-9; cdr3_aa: CASSLDPRDSTDTQYF; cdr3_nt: TGTGCCAGCAGCTTAGATCCTCGGGATAGCACAGATACGCAGTATTTT
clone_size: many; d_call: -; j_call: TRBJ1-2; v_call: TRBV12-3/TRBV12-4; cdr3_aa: CASSREGLPNGYTF; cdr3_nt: TGTGCCAGCAGTCGGGAGGGGCTTCCCAATGGCTACACCTTC
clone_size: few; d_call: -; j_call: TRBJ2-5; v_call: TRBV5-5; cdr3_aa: CASSLSRLEQETQYF; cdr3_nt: TGTGCCAGCAGCTTATCGCGACTAGAGCAAGAGACCCAGTACTTC
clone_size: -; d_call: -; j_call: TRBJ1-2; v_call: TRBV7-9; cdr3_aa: CASSFEGGLYTF; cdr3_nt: TGTGCCAGCAGCTTCGAAGGGGGTTTGTACACCTTC
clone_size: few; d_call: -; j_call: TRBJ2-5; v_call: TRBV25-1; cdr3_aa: CASSDYRLPKETQYF; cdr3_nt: TGTGCCAGCAGTGATTACAGGTTACCCAAGGAGACCCAGTACTTC
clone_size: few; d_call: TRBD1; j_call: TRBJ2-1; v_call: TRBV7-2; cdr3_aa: CASSRDRVPGEQFF; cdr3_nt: TGTGCCAGCAGCCGGGACAGGGTCCCTGGTGAGCAGTTCTTC
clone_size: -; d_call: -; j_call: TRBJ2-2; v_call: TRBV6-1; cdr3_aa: CASVRRSSDTGELFF; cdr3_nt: TGTGCCAGCGTTAGACGCTCCTCCGACACCGGGGAGCTGTTTTTT
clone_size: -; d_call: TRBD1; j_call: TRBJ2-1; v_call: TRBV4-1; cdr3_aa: CTSSHSGQGAYNEQFF; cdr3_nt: TGCACCAGCAGCCACTCAGGACAGGGGGCTTACAATGAGCAGTTCTTC
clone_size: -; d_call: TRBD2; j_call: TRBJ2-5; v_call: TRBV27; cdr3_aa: CASSYGTSGRNEQYF; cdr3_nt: TGTGCCAGCAGTTATGGGACTAGCGGTCGTAATGAGCAGTACTTC
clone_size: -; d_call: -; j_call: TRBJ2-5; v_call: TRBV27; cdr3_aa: CTSSFGESGEQYF; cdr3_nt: TGTACCAGCAGTTTCGGGGAATCTGGAGAGCAGTACTTC
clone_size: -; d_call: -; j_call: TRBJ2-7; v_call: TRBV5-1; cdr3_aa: CASSPRVYEQYF; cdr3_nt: TGCGCCAGCAGCCCTCGAGTATACGAGCAGTACTTC
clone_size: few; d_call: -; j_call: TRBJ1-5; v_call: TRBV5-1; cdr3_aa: CASSPGRDSNQPQHF; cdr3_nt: TGCGCCAGCAGTCCGGGCCGGGATAGCAATCAGCCCCAGCATTTT
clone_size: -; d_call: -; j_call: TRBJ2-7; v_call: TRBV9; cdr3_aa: CASSVFPHPNEQYF; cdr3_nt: TGTGCCAGCAGCGTATTTCCCCACCCTAACGAGCAGTACTTC